The T cell receptor (beta chain) under discussion was sequenced for a study of regulatory T cells in long-lasting Graves disease. Time point: newly diagnosed GD, antithyroid drugs for less than 3 months. RNA from PBMCs was the source of the TCR library. Libraries of TCR beta came from iRepertoire HTBI primers plus Arm-PCR of CDR3 regions. TCRdb reprocessed the multiplex PCR reads via MiXCR and lists one record per CDR3 protein. The sample includes roughly 560,000 distinct CDR3 sequences, about 16% of them seen just once. This CDR3 has 17 residues. Trimming removed 0 bases at V and 2 bases at J, with 14 bases between. CDR1 is LGHNA, CDR2 YNFKEQ, per germline. Another study also made use of these data, one on T cells in Graves' hyperthyroidism and ophthalmopathy. That paper states: The HTBI primer set was used in a first-round RT-PCR of the TCR CDR3.

The specimen comprised peripheral blood mononuclear cells (PBMCs), sampled at new diagnosis, from a patient treated with antithyroid drugs. The sequence derives from a woman aged 35-65 years with Graves disease. The chain links TRBV4-2 to TRBJ2-1, with D maybe TRBD2 (6 bases). CDR3 DNA sequence: TGTGCCAGCAGCCAAGATGGTCGGCGGGGCGCCTACAATGAGCAGTTCTTC. Protein product: CASSQDGRRGAYNEQFF.